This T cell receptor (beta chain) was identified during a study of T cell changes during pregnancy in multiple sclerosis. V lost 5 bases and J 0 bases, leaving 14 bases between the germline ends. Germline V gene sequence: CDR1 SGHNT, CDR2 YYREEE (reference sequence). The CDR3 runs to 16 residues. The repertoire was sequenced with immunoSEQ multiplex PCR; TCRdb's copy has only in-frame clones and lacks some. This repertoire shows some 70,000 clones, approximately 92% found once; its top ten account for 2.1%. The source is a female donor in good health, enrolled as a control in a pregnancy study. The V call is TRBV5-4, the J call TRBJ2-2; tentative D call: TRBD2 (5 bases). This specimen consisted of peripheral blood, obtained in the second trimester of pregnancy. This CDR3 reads CASRLLTGTNTGELFF. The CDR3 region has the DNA TGTGCCAGCAGGCTCCTTACGGGGACGAACACCGGGGAGCTGTTTTTT.